The present T cell receptor (beta chain) was sequenced within a study of OX40 agonist ivuxolimab in advanced cancers. In the study overall: Partial responses occurred in Three dose-escalation patients, one with hepatocellular carcinoma and two with cutaneous melanoma. Study observations and caveats: No antigen was identified for the clonally expanded peripheral T cells. Relative to CD4+, CD8+ T cells held more expanded clones on average. In the 0.1 to 3.0 mg/kg range, CD4+ and CD8+ blood T cells had expanded clonally by week 6.

Regarding this clone: Its antigen is currently unknown.

The germline V and J ends were trimmed by 2 bases and 5 bases, with 3 bases remaining between them. CDR1 and CDR2 from the germline V gene are MNHEY and SVGAGI. The CDR3 has 11 residues. Only in-frame clones appear in the TCRdb table, and some are missing; sequencing was by immunoSEQ multiplex PCR. The profile covers 70,000 or so clones, with roughly nine tenths appearing a single time and approximately 9.3% taken by the ten largest. This TCR was sampled from an adult with an advanced solid tumor such as melanoma, head and neck, liver or kidney cancer. The rearrangement uses TRBV6-5 and TRBJ2-5; no definite D call. Sequencing used CD4+ or CD8+ T cells sorted from blood, obtained in a trial of the OX40 agonist ivuxolimab. CDR3 sequence reads: CASSYGETQYF. Here the CDR3 DNA reads TGTGCCAGCAGTTACGGTGAGACCCAGTACTTC.